This section outlines one T cell receptor beta chain sequence together with its context. Produced via immunoSEQ multiplex PCR; TCRdb's table is partial and in-frame only. The table shows 180,000 or so clones, with about 76% occurring only once. Germline-derived CDR1 and CDR2 are MGHRA and YSYEKL. Trimming removed 0 bases from V and 1 base from J, with 13 bases in between. The CDR3 sequence is 16 residues long. This entry comes from a study of blood T cell repertoires in COVID-19. Study in general: Sources were T cells, B-cell-depleted T cells, or PBMCs; the material itself was cDNA or gDNA.

Specimen: peripheral blood. The TCR was taken from a woman between 45 and 65 years old with active or convalescent COVID-19. This rearrangement joins TRBV4-1 to TRBJ2-7, with D uncertain. The CDR3 nucleotides read TGCGCCAGCAGCCAAGATCTGGTAGCACTTTCCTACGAGCAGTACTTC. This sequence encodes CASSQDLVALSYEQYF.